These T cell receptor beta chains were read from a single sample in a study of blood T cell repertoires in COVID-19. The table came from immunoSEQ multiplex PCR; TCRdb's copy has only in-frame clones and leaves some out. The sample has fewer than 200,000 clones; 80% to 90% are singletons. The specimen was peripheral blood. The source of these receptors is a man aged 40-49 years who had recovered from COVID-19. CDR3s include the opening cysteine and the closing phenylalanine or tryptophan. D genes are given only for firm matches. Some rows mark clone size as missing; the rest say once, few, many or name a class of expanded clone.

TRBJ1-1 TRBV28 NA TRBD1 CASSLGTGGLVEAFF TGTGCCAGCAGTTTAGGAACAGGGGGGTTAGTCGAAGCTTTCTTT
TRBJ1-6 TRBV6-1 few NA CASSEGGSYNSPLHF TGTGCCAGCAGTGAGGGGGGCTCCTATAATTCACCCCTCCACTTT
TRBJ2-7 TRBV9 NA NA CASSVGAKDSVSSYEQYF TGTGCCAGCAGCGTAGGGGCTAAGGACTCTGTTAGCTCCTACGAGCAGTACTTC
TRBJ2-3 TRBV5-1 once TRBD2 CASRLSGRDTDTQYF TGCGCCAGCAGACTTAGCGGGAGGGACACAGATACGCAGTATTTT
TRBJ1-5 TRBV24-1 NA TRBD1 CAKSGTGRNNQPQHF TGTGCCAAATCGGGGACAGGGAGAAACAATCAGCCCCAGCATTTT
TRBJ2-5 TRBV13 NA TRBD2 CASTLMTSGGKETQYF TGTGCCAGCACCTTAATGACTAGCGGAGGGAAAGAGACCCAGTACTTC
TRBJ1-3 TRBV7-9 NA NA CASGEGTAGNTIYF TGTGCCAGCGGGGAAGGGACTGCTGGAAACACCATATATTTT
TRBJ1-1 TRBV19 NA NA CATKVPAGAFF TGTGCCACCAAAGTTCCTGCCGGAGCTTTCTTT
TRBJ1-1 TRBV7-2 NA TRBD1 CASSSPDRANTEAFF TGTGCCAGCAGCTCTCCTGACAGGGCGAACACTGAAGCTTTCTTT
TRBJ2-5 TRBV7-2 NA TRBD1 CASSARTGDVKETQYF TGTGCCAGCAGCGCCCGGACAGGGGACGTTAAAGAGACCCAGTACTTC
TRBJ2-7 TRBV30 NA TRBD2 CAWSLAGTYEQYF TGTGCCTGGAGTCTAGCGGGGACCTACGAGCAGTACTTC
TRBJ1-6 TRBV27 once NA CASSPGSEPSPLHF TGTGCCAGCAGCCCAGGGTCGGAGCCTTCACCCCTCCACTTT
TRBJ2-7 TRBV5-1 NA NA CASSLQVRHEQYF TGCGCCAGCAGCCTACAGGTTAGACACGAGCAGTACTTC
TRBJ2-1 TRBV9 NA TRBD2 CASSLTSGGVWDEQFF TGTGCCAGCAGCCTCACTAGCGGGGGAGTATGGGATGAGCAGTTCTTC
TRBJ1-1 TRBV5-5 NA NA CASSLVWRGTEAFF TGTGCCAGCAGCTTGGTTTGGAGGGGCACTGAAGCTTTCTTT
TRBJ1-4 TRBV27 NA NA CASSLSQGWEKLFF TGTGCCAGCAGTTTAAGTCAGGGATGGGAAAAACTGTTTTTT
TRBJ1-1 TRBV4-2 NA TRBD1 CASSPRTGGNTEAFF TGTGCCAGCAGCCCTCGAACAGGGGGGAACACTGAAGCTTTCTTT
TRBJ2-1 TRBV3-1/TRBV3-2 NA TRBD2 CASSLTLRGGSYNEQFF TGTGCCAGCAGCCTTACCCTCCGCGGGGGGTCTTACAATGAGCAGTTCTTC
TRBJ1-2 TRBV11-3 NA TRBD1 CASTPGQANYGYTF TGTGCCAGCACCCCTGGACAGGCGAACTATGGCTACACCTTC
TRBJ2-7 TRBV5-6 NA TRBD2 CASSLRTSGFTYEQYF TGTGCCAGCAGCTTGCGGACTAGCGGGTTTACCTACGAGCAGTACTTC
TRBJ2-1 TRBV20-1 NA TRBD2 CSASRGVLSDEQFF TGCAGTGCTAGTCGGGGGGTCCTGAGTGACGAGCAGTTCTTC
TRBJ1-1 TRBV5-4 NA TRBD1 CASSYWTGDTEAFF TGTGCCAGCAGCTACTGGACAGGGGACACTGAAGCTTTCTTT
TRBJ1-3 TRBV4-3 NA NA CASSQDSGGNTIYF TGCGCCAGCAGCCAAGATTCCGGCGGGAACACCATATATTTT
TRBJ2-5 TRBV7-2 NA TRBD2 CASSNAYPGLAEETQYF TGTGCCAGCAGCAACGCCTACCCGGGACTAGCAGAAGAGACCCAGTACTTC
TRBJ2-5 TRBV30 NA TRBD1 CAWATGGRETQYF TGTGCCTGGGCTACAGGGGGCAGAGAGACCCAGTACTTC
TRBJ1-5 TRBV24-1 NA NA CATSDFRPRDNLHSNQPQHF TGTGCCACCAGTGATTTCCGTCCCAGGGACAACCTCCATAGCAATCAGCCCCAGCATTTT
TRBJ1-2 TRBV7-2 once TRBD1 CASSLGQGDGYTF TGTGCCAGCAGCTTAGGACAGGGCGATGGCTACACCTTC
TRBJ1-2 TRBV30 NA NA CAWSTGNYGYTF TGTGCCTGGAGTACGGGGAACTATGGCTACACCTTC
TRBJ2-2 TRBV7-2 NA TRBD2 CASSLARLAGTGELFF TGTGCCAGCAGCTTAGCGCGACTAGCGGGGACCGGGGAGCTGTTTTTT
TRBJ2-3 TRBV4-3 once NA CASSQTHPGGGPDTQYF TGCGCCAGCAGCCAAACCCACCCGGGGGGCGGGCCAGATACGCAGTATTTT
TRBJ1-6 TRBV4-3 NA NA CASSQKQNSPLHF TGCGCCAGCAGCCAAAAACAGAATTCACCCCTCCACTTT
TRBJ2-1 TRBV5-8 once NA CASSPGGSYNEQFF TGTGCCAGCAGCCCGGGGGGCTCTTACAATGAGCAGTTCTTC
TRBJ2-5 TRBV27 NA NA CASSPGRVVAVRETQYF TGTGCCAGCTCCCCGGGCCGGGTGGTAGCGGTCCGGGAGACCCAGTACTTC
TRBJ2-4 TRBV27 NA NA CASSSRLAKNIQYF TGTGCCAGCAGTTCGAGGCTAGCCAAAAACATTCAGTACTTC
TRBJ2-7 TRBV10-3 once TRBD2 CAISDLGTSGNYEQYF TGTGCCATCAGTGACCTAGGGACTAGCGGAAACTACGAGCAGTACTTC
TRBJ1-1 TRBV7-9 NA TRBD1 CASLGTENTEAFF TGTGCCAGCCTCGGGACAGAGAACACTGAAGCTTTCTTT